The T cell receptor beta chain described here comes from a study of shared clonotypes between healthy human individuals. Study-level results: Generation of non-shared clonotypes was less probable than generation of clonotypes shared by all four donors.

This clone was seen only a few times. Antigen unknown. The authors distributed each subset's genomic DNA evenly over several immunoSEQ plates. Sequenced by immunoSEQ multiplex PCR; TCRdb stores in-frame clones only, minus some. In the table there are a few hundred thousand clones, 60% to 80% of which are singletons. The CDR3 spans 14 residues. In germline, CDR1 is MNHNS, CDR2 SASEGT. V was cut by 3 bases and J by 2 bases, with 9 bases left in between. The clonotype comes from a man aged 25 to 45 in good health. Material for sequencing was memory CD4+ T cells sorted from blood. Subset described: CD45RA-negative fraction. The gene calls are TRBV6-1 and TRBJ2-3; D is uncertain. CDR3 sequence: CASSDGRYTDTQYF. The DNA of the CDR3 is TGTGCCAGCAGTGACGGGCGTTACACAGATACGCAGTATTTT.